This TCR beta chain was identified in a study of T cells in localized non-small cell lung cancer. The CDR3 has 16 amino acids. Trimming cost V 8 bases and J 3 bases, with 20 bases left between them. Per germline, CDR1 MDHEN and CDR2 SYDVKM. Notes on the study in general: Across samples, adjacent lung featured a median roughly 56 of the top 100 tumor clones. One tumor region alone was sequenced, and heterogeneity therefore remains possible. Higher blood T cell density tracked longer overall survival. Uninvolved adjacent lung had higher T cell clonality than tumor and all other tissues.

Method: immunoSEQ multiplex PCR; TCRdb's copy keeps in-frame clones and lacks some. The table has around 53,000 clones, about three quarters seen once. With regard to this clone: Its antigen is as yet unknown.

The sequence derives from a woman between 35 and 75 years old with stage II lung adenocarcinoma. Sequenced material: PBMCs, taken before any cancer treatment. The V and J genes are TRBV28 and TRBJ1-5, with D possibly TRBD1 on 5 matching bases. CDR3 loop: CASFRGGGVVNQPQHF. The CDR3 bases are TGTGCCAGCTTCCGTGGGGGAGGGGTCGTCAATCAGCCCCAGCATTTT.